This T cell receptor beta chain was identified in a study of shared clonotypes between healthy human individuals. About this clone: At one boundary the junction diverges from the germline segment, which might be a read error.

Naive CD45RA+ and memory CD45RA-negative subsets were split from CD4+ cells. CDR3 length: 15 amino acids. Germline values: CDR1 MGHRA, CDR2 YSYEKL. Using immunoSEQ multiplex PCR, the repertoire was profiled, and TCRdb retains in-frame clones only, with some absent. In the table there are about 1.1 million clones, approximately 80% of which are singletons. The source material was memory CD4+ T cells from PBMCs. As for subset: CD45RA-negative fraction. This sequence joins TRBV4-1 and TRBJ2-7; D is tentatively TRBD1 or TRBD2 (5 bases each). The TCR comes from a man between 18 and 35 years old in good health. Some clones in this sample may be carry-over from other donors' samples. CDR3 bases: TGCGCCAGCAGCAAAGAGGGGTACGGAGCCTACGAGCAGTACTTC. Encoded protein: CASSKEGYGAYEQYF.